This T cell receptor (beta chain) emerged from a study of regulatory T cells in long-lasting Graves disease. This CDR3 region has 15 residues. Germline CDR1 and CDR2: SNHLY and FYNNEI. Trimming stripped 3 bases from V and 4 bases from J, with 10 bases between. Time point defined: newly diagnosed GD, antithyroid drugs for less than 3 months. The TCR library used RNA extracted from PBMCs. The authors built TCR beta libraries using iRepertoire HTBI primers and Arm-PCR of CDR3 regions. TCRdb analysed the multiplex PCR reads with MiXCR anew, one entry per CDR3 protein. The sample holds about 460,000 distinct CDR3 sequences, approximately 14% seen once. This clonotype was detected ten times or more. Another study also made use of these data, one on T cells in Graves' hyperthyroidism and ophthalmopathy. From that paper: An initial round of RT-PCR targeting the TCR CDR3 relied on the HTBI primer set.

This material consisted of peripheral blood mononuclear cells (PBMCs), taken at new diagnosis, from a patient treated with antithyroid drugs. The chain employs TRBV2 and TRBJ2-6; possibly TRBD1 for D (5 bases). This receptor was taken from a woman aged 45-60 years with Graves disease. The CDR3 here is CASSEVGLGANVLTF. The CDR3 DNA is TGTGCCAGCAGTGAGGTGGGGCTAGGGGCCAACGTCCTGACTTTC.